This TCR beta chain is from a study of identical twins (dated by TCRdb to about 2016). About the study as a whole: The study deep-sequenced TCR alpha and beta repertoires from monozygotic twins, unrelated adults of various ages and cord blood to test whether fetal clonotypes persist. Replicate twin experiments were performed at different times using different library preparation protocols to rule out contamination.

Via the germline V gene, CDR1 is MDHEN and CDR2 SYDVKM. The cysteine opens and the phenylalanine closes a CDR3 of 16 amino acids. The entry retains the CDR3 DNA only, 48 bases that are in frame from base 1. Relative to germline, V is 3 bases shorter and J is 7 bases shorter, with 21 bases between their ends. This clonotype was recorded a few times. Its cognate antigen has yet to be identified. No base quality information exists; no much larger clone differs at one position. Overall study results and their limits: Invariant T cells such as MAIT and iNKT could partly confound zero-insertion analyses, though diverse VJ usage argued against this for most clonotypes. Recombination models systematically underestimated out-of-frame TCR alpha sharing in monozygotic twins but agreed with sharing between unrelated individuals. Excess twin sharing in beta out-of-frame sequences was weaker because fewer shared sequences lowered the signal-to-noise ratio. Because the same donors could not be followed over many years, the conclusions relied on cross-sectional statistical analysis. Fewer insertions were carried by abundant cord blood beta clonotypes; a weaker similar trend was observed in young adult naive repertoires, while no such trend was observed in memory repertoires. Compared with coincidental sharing between unrelated individuals, out-of-frame TCR alpha sequences shared between twins had an excess of sequences with low generation probability.

Library preparation employed 5' RACE. For sequencing, an Illumina HiSeq 2000 was employed. A universal primer binding site was introduced by template switching, and a unique molecular identifier was present in the final cDNA, enabling accurate counting of TCR cDNA molecules. First-strand cDNA for TCR alpha and beta chains was synthesized from specific primers in the conserved constant-segment region. Each cDNA library was double barcoded, with a SMART-Mk sample barcode plus Illumina barcodes, to control for contamination. TruSeq adapter sequences along with Illumina sample barcodes were introduced in two successive PCR steps. TCR alpha and beta cDNA libraries were sequenced on the Illumina HiSeq platform with custom primers. For the original study's pipeline: Unique molecular identifiers were extracted from raw reads with MiGEC, and CDR3 positions were determined with MiXCR. Recombination models were inferred per individual with the repgenHMM and IGoR tools using an EM algorithm. Shared clonotype analysis was performed with the tcR package in R, normalizing sharing by the product of cloneset sizes. To study raw recombination without the effects of thymic and clonal selection, out-of-frame nonproductive sequences were analyzed. Clones were called with MiXCR by TCRdb after fastp trimmed the public reads at Q25, and only in-frame beta chains were retained. Each entry merges the rows of one CDR3 protein and shows their most common DNA and genes. TCRdb assigned the V and J calls; the authors' analysis was not used. Recorded for this sample are 700,000 or so distinct CDR3 sequences; under 9% of them occurred a single time. Approximately 0.94% of the sample rests with the top ten.

All donors were healthy Caucasians. Three pairs of female monozygotic twins, all aged roughly 18 to 29 years, were included in the twin cohort. The RNA used for TCR libraries was isolated from peripheral blood mononuclear cells. These data are also associated with another study on yellow fever vaccine responses in identical twins. As described in the second report: The T cell response to vaccination in identical twins was reported by the authors to appear partly convergent and partly personalized. In identical twins, the study followed T cell clones that responded to the vaccine with precision.

The chain couples TRBV28 to TRBJ2-5; TRBD2 is possibly the D segment (5 matching bases). The TCR originated in a woman younger than 30 in good health. Sample: PBMCs. The CDR3 region has the sequence CASSFQVSGRGGTQYF. The nucleotide sequence is TGTGCCAGCAGTTTCCAGGTCTCTGGGCGCGGAGGGACCCAGTACTTC.